Listed below are T cell receptor beta chains from one sample, sequenced in a study of CD8 T cells in ankylosing spondylitis. TCRdb fed the 5' RACE reads into MiXCR, producing one record per CDR3 protein. Here the sample spans more than 200,000 distinct CDR3 sequences, roughly 25% being singletons. Sequenced material: blood, either unsorted or a sorted T cell fraction (not recorded which). The receptors derive from a male donor with ankylosing spondylitis or in good health (not recorded which). The CDR3 runs from the conserved cysteine through the conserved F or W. A D gene is named only where the DNA matches it firmly. Clone size appears in some rows only: once, few, many, or a class for an expanded clone.

d_call	v_call	clone_size	j_call	cdr3_nt	cdr3_aa
TRBD1	TRBV2	NA	TRBJ2-7	TGTGCCAGCAGTGACCATCCGACAGGGGGCAGCGAGCAGTACTTC	CASSDHPTGGSEQYF
NA	TRBV20-1	many	TRBJ2-5	TGCAGTGCTGCCGACCGTTACCAAGAGACCCAGTACTTC	CSAADRYQETQYF
NA	TRBV12-3/TRBV12-4	NA	TRBJ2-2	NA	CASSPTSRPGTGSCFF
TRBD1	TRBV5-1	many	TRBJ1-1	TGCGCCAGCAGCTTTCGACAGGGGGCGAGTACTGAAGCTTTCTTT	CASSFRQGASTEAFF
NA	TRBV11-2	few	TRBJ1-2	TGTGCCAGCAGCCCCTACGTGGGGCAGAAAACTAACTATGGCTACACCTTC	CASSPYVGQKTNYGYTF
TRBD2	TRBV10-3	NA	TRBJ2-3	TGTGCCATCAGCTCCGCAAGCGGGGATACAGATACGCAGTATTTT	CAISSASGDTDTQYF
TRBD1	TRBV10-3	NA	TRBJ2-5	TGTGCCATCGGGGGGACAGGGAAAGAGACCCAGTACTTC	CAIGGTGKETQYF
NA	TRBV14	many	TRBJ2-2	TGTGCCAGCAGCCAAGATCGAAATCGGGAGCTGTTTTTT	CASSQDRNRELFF
NA	TRBV20-1	NA	TRBJ2-5	TGCAGTCCCTCTTCCGGGGCCCGCCCAGAGACCCAGTACTTC	CSPSSGARPETQYF
NA	TRBV12-3/TRBV12-4	few	TRBJ2-2	TGTGCCAGCGAATTGTCCAGGGAGCTGTTTTTT	CASELSRELFF
NA	TRBV7-9	NA	TRBJ2-1	TGTGCCAGCAGCCTCACAGCTGACTACAATGAGCAGTTCTTC	CASSLTADYNEQFF